This T cell receptor (beta chain) was recovered during a study of blood T cell repertoires in COVID-19. Whole-study context: PBMCs, B-cell-depleted T cells, or T cells provided the cDNA or gDNA that made up the material.

Per the germline V gene, CDR1 is SGHDT and CDR2 is YYEEEE. The CDR3 length is 16 residues. V was pared by 0 bases and J by 2 bases, with 9 bases between. This table comes from immunoSEQ multiplex PCR, and its TCRdb copy is limited to in-frame clones, with some not included. The repertoire holds 150,000 to 200,000 clones, with 88% as singletons. The receptor comes from a man aged 35 to 55 with active or convalescent COVID-19. The genes are TRBV5-6 and TRBJ1-6; no clear D gene. Sequencing was done on a sample of peripheral blood. The CDR3 DNA reads TGTGCCAGCAGCTTGGCGGGGTTTACCTATAATTCACCCCTCCACTTT. Translating gives CASSLAGFTYNSPLHF.